Listed below are T cell receptor beta chains from one sample, sequenced in a study of identical twins. TCRdb recomputed calls from the 5' RACE reads with MiXCR, one row per CDR3 protein. Of approximately 670,000 distinct CDR3 sequences listed, around 6% were seen once; the top ten hold 1.5% to 2%. Sequenced: naive T cells sorted from blood. The receptors were gathered from a man younger than 30 in good health. CDR3s include the opening cysteine and the closing phenylalanine or tryptophan. D genes are given only for firm matches. Clone size is not always given. Where it is, it says once, few, many or a class for expanded clones.

many	TRBV5-5	TRBJ2-3	-	CASSFGPRGTDTQYF	TGTGCCAGCAGCTTCGGACCGAGGGGCACAGATACGCAGTATTTT
-	TRBV7-3	TRBJ1-2	-	CASSLGGASYGYTF	TGTGCCAGCAGCTTAGGGGGCGCCTCCTATGGCTACACCTTC
many	TRBV20-1	TRBJ2-1	-	CSARGEGSYNEQFF	TGCAGTGCTAGGGGCGAGGGGTCCTACAATGAGCAGTTCTTC
many	TRBV12-3/TRBV12-4	TRBJ1-2	TRBD1	CASSPGQGPYGYTF	TGTGCCAGCAGTCCGGGACAGGGACCCTATGGCTACACCTTC
many	TRBV27	TRBJ2-1	TRBD1	CASTRTGRTYNEQFF	TGTGCCAGCACAAGGACAGGGAGGACCTACAATGAGCAGTTCTTC
-	TRBV18	TRBJ1-1	-	CASSPPRGRTEAFF	TGTGCCAGCTCACCACCCCGGGGCCGGACTGAAGCTTTCTTT
-	TRBV7-2	TRBJ2-4	TRBD2	CASSLVSGRGGGGIQYF	TGTGCCAGCAGCTTAGTATCGGGGAGGGGCGGTGGCGGCATTCAGTACTTC
many	TRBV29-1	TRBJ2-1	-	CSTGRGEGQFF	TGCAGCACCGGAAGGGGGGAGGGTCAATTCTTC
few	TRBV5-1	TRBJ2-3	-	CASSLLRGYTDTQYF	TGCGCCAGCAGCTTGCTACGCGGCTACACAGATACGCAGTATTTT
-	TRBV20-1	TRBJ2-1	-	CSARGSRQGLSNEQFF	TGCAGTGCTAGAGGATCTCGGCAGGGCCTTTCCAATGAGCAGTTCTTC
-	TRBV11-1	TRBJ2-1	-	CASSLDVGDSYNEQFF	TGTGCCAGCAGCTTAGATGTTGGGGATTCCTACAATGAGCAGTTCTTC
many	TRBV29-1	TRBJ2-5	TRBD1	CSAQRGQGILETQYF	TGCAGCGCCCAAAGAGGACAGGGTATTTTGGAGACCCAGTACTTC
many	TRBV7-9	TRBJ2-1	TRBD2	CASSLAAGGPHNEQFF	TGTGCCAGCAGCTTAGCAGCGGGAGGGCCCCACAATGAGCAGTTCTTC
many	TRBV20-1	TRBJ1-6	TRBD1	CSARDELGQTSDSPLHF	TGCAGTGCTAGAGATGAGTTGGGACAGACGTCAGATTCACCCCTCCACTTT
few	TRBV12-3/TRBV12-4	TRBJ1-1	-	CASSNPNTNTEAFF	TGTGCCAGCAGCAACCCCAATACGAACACTGAAGCTTTCTTT
few	TRBV7-2	TRBJ1-5	TRBD1	CASSLNGGQDLYQPQHF	TGTGCCAGCAGCCTAAACGGCGGACAGGATCTCTATCAGCCCCAGCATTTT
few	TRBV11-3	TRBJ2-1	-	CASSILGPPQEQFF	TGTGCCAGCAGCATTCTGGGACCGCCCCAAGAGCAGTTCTTC
-	TRBV7-9	TRBJ2-1	-	CARSPLAVSDEQFF	TGTGCCAGAAGCCCTTTGGCGGTAAGTGATGAGCAGTTCTTC
-	TRBV10-3	TRBJ1-1	-	CASTSTGNTEAFF	TGTGCCAGCACTTCAACGGGGAACACTGAAGCTTTCTTT
many	TRBV6-5	TRBJ2-1	-	CASSYVGVGYNEQFF	TGTGCCAGCAGTTACGTGGGAGTCGGATACAATGAGCAGTTCTTC
-	TRBV27	TRBJ2-1	-	CASSYQSYNEQFF	TGTGCCAGCAGTTATCAGTCCTACAATGAGCAGTTCTTC
many	TRBV6-1	TRBJ2-3	-	CASTKRRADTDTQYF	TGTGCCAGCACCAAGAGGCGGGCCGACACAGATACGCAGTATTTT
many	TRBV28	TRBJ2-7	TRBD1	CASSFYTGVGEQYF	TGTGCCAGCAGTTTTTATACAGGGGTTGGGGAGCAGTACTTC
few	TRBV4-1	TRBJ1-1	-	CASSQTRGDTEAFF	TGCGCCAGCAGCCAAACCAGGGGAGACACTGAAGCTTTCTTT
many	TRBV12-3/TRBV12-4	TRBJ2-4	-	CASSLALVGVAKNIQYF	TGTGCCAGCAGTTTAGCGCTGGTCGGGGTAGCCAAAAACATTCAGTACTTC
few	TRBV3-1	TRBJ2-5	-	CASSERLALETQYF	TGTGCCAGCAGCGAAAGGTTGGCCTTGGAGACCCAGTACTTC
many	TRBV28	TRBJ2-5	-	CASSFQKYQETQYF	TGTGCCAGCAGTTTTCAGAAATACCAAGAGACCCAGTACTTC
many	TRBV20-1	TRBJ1-1	-	CSAIGPGGAFF	TGCAGTGCCATCGGCCCCGGAGGAGCTTTCTTT
many	TRBV5-1	TRBJ1-4	TRBD1	CASSLGDRELFF	TGCGCCAGCAGCTTGGGTGACAGGGAACTGTTTTTT
many	TRBV29-1	TRBJ2-7	TRBD1	CSQESTGKNYEQYF	TGCAGCCAAGAATCGACAGGGAAAAACTACGAGCAGTACTTC
many	TRBV12-3/TRBV12-4	TRBJ2-2	-	CASSRHLAGELFF	TGTGCCAGCAGTCGACATCTTGCCGGGGAGCTGTTTTTT
many	TRBV12-3/TRBV12-4	TRBJ1-1	TRBD1	CASSDRVNTEAFF	TGTGCCAGCAGTGACAGGGTGAACACTGAAGCTTTCTTT
few	TRBV5-6	TRBJ2-5	TRBD2	CASSLTGTSQETQYF	TGTGCCAGCAGTTTGACCGGGACTAGCCAAGAGACCCAGTACTTC
many	TRBV12-3/TRBV12-4	TRBJ2-1	TRBD2	CASSLARGLAGAGEQFF	TGTGCCAGCAGTTTAGCGCGAGGACTAGCGGGAGCGGGTGAGCAGTTCTTC
-	TRBV2	TRBJ2-5	-	CASSEPAGQETQYF	TGTGCCAGCAGTGAACCGGCAGGGCAAGAGACCCAGTACTTC
-	TRBV6-1	TRBJ2-2	-	CASSTGSDTGELFF	TGTGCCAGCAGTACCGGATCGGACACCGGGGAGCTGTTTTTT
many	TRBV20-1	TRBJ2-5	-	CSAMDSQETQYF	TGCAGTGCCATGGACAGTCAAGAGACCCAGTACTTC
-	TRBV7-2	TRBJ1-5	-	CASSFNSYQPQHF	TGTGCCAGCAGCTTTAACAGCTATCAGCCCCAGCATTTT
few	TRBV7-9	TRBJ2-3	-	CASSLDVGTDTQYF	TGTGCCAGCAGCTTAGATGTGGGGACAGATACGCAGTATTTT
-	TRBV7-9	TRBJ1-3	-	CASSSRSDSGNTIYF	TGTGCCAGCAGCTCACGGTCGGACTCTGGAAACACCATATATTTT
few	TRBV6-5	TRBJ1-5	-	CASSNRQSSQPQHF	TGTGCCAGCAGTAACCGACAGTCTAGTCAGCCCCAGCATTTT
-	TRBV30	TRBJ1-1	-	CAWSVFRGGLVAEAFF	TGTGCCTGGAGTGTATTCCGGGGGGGGCTGGTGGCTGAAGCTTTCTTT
-	TRBV7-8	TRBJ2-5	TRBD2	CASSLAYGGRAETQYF	TGTGCCAGCAGCTTAGCATACGGCGGGAGGGCGGAGACCCAGTACTTC
many	TRBV12-3/TRBV12-4	TRBJ2-2	TRBD1	CASSFPTGGVDTGELFF	TGTGCCAGCAGTTTCCCTACAGGGGGCGTCGACACCGGGGAGCTGTTTTTT
many	TRBV29-1	TRBJ2-5	TRBD1	CSLRQGETQYF	TGCAGCCTTCGACAGGGGGAGACCCAGTACTTC
-	TRBV6-1	TRBJ2-3	TRBD2	CASSEARSGRSPDTQYF	TGTGCCAGCAGTGAAGCTCGAAGCGGGAGGTCTCCAGATACGCAGTATTTT